One sample yielded the 32 T cell receptor beta chains listed below, sequenced in a study of T-cell memory formation after mild COVID-19. TCRdb re-derived calls from the 5' RACE reads in MiXCR, one entry per CDR3 protein. Found here are hundreds of thousands of distinct CDR3 sequences, more than 15% of them singletons; the top ten hold around a fifth. Specimen: PBMCs or a T cell subset sorted from them (not recorded which). These receptors originate from a young man who had mild COVID-19 (a few samples of this study predate the infection). Cell type and time point are not known.

The chain combines TRBV29-1 with TRBJ2-3; D uncertain. In germline, CDR1 is SQVTM, CDR2 ANQGSEA. The CDR3 loop spans 13 amino acids. Trimming removed 3 bases at V and 4 bases at J, with 11 bases between. CDR3 DNA: TGCAGCGTTGATGCGCTAAGGGCAGATACGCAGTATTTT. Amino acid sequence: CSVDALRADTQYF.

This clonotype was counted ten times or more. For the CDR3, the DNA is TGTGCCAGGGAAGGGGACAGCTATGGATACTACGAGCAGTACTTC. Amino acid sequence: CAREGDSYGYYEQYF. The rearrangement links TRBV9 to TRBJ2-7; TRBD1 aligns across 7 bases. V shed 8 bases, J shed 3 bases, and the junction held 14 bases outside the gene matches. The CDR3 extends over 15 amino acids. Looked up from germline, CDR1 is SGDLS and CDR2 is YYNGEE.

This clonotype was seen ten or more times. The chain combines TRBV7-9 with TRBJ2-1; TRBD1 matches at 7 bases. The CDR3 totals 12 residues. Trimming cost V 5 bases and J 9 bases; bases outside gene matches: 4. Germline V CDR1 and CDR2: SEHNR, FQNEAQ (reference sequence). CDR3 in DNA: TGTGCCAGCAGCGAAAGGGGGCGTGAGCAGTTCTTC. As protein: CASSERGREQFF.

There are a few counts of this clonotype. The chain combines TRBV6-6 with TRBJ2-3; D not certain. V lost 0 bases to trimming and J lost 5 bases, with 6 bases between them. CDR1 MNHNY and CDR2 SVGAGI come from the germline V gene (reference sequence). There are 13 residues in the CDR3. The chain's CDR3 is CASSYSPGDTQYF. CDR3 DNA sequence: TGTGCCAGCAGTTACTCGCCAGGAGATACGCAGTATTTT.

This clonotype was detected many times. This chain joins TRBV5-1 and TRBJ2-7; 10 bases match TRBD1. V was clipped by 4 bases and J by 6 bases; unmatched bases: 7. Germline V gene lookup returns CDR1 SGHRS and CDR2 YFSETQ. The CDR3 covers 14 residues. CDR3 bases: TGCGCCAGCAGCCACACCGACAGGGGGCTCGAGCAGTACTTC. Its translation: CASSHTDRGLEQYF.

This clonotype was found a few times. The CDR3 sequence is CASSPRLRGSNYNEQFF. The DNA for the CDR3 is TGTGCCAGCAGCCCAAGACTCCGGGGGTCGAACTACAATGAGCAGTTCTTC. V gene TRBV4-2 combines with J gene TRBJ2-1, with D perhaps matching TRBD2 (6 bases). V was shortened by 4 bases and J by 3 bases, with 19 bases between the two germline ends. Germline assignment: CDR1 LGHNA and CDR2 YNFKEQ. This CDR3 is 17 amino acids long.

This chain joins TRBV10-1 and TRBJ2-3; 12 nucleotides agree with TRBD2. The germline CDR1 and CDR2 sequences are WNHNN and SYGVQD (reference sequence). CDR3 size: 15 residues. Trimming cost V 4 bases and J 4 bases; bases outside gene matches: 3. CDR3 loop: CASSVLAGGSDTQYF. The CDR3 DNA follows: TGCGCCAGCAGTGTACTAGCGGGGGGCTCAGATACGCAGTATTTT.

This clonotype occurred a few times. V gene TRBV24-1 combines with J gene TRBJ1-5; 8 bases line up with TRBD1. V dropped 2 bases and J dropped 7; count of bases not matched to a gene: 6. Per germline, CDR1 KGHDR and CDR2 SFDVKD. The CDR3 spans 15 residues. The chain's CDR3 is CATSDSRTGNQPQHF. DNA of the CDR3: TGTGCCACCAGTGATTCTAGGACAGGGAACCAGCCCCAGCATTTT.

This clonotype was counted only a few times. This chain joins TRBV5-1 and TRBJ1-1; D is undetermined. V lost 4 bases, J lost 0 bases, and 16 bases lay in between. The CDR3 spans 16 residues. From germline, CDR1 is SGHRS and CDR2 YFSETQ. For the CDR3, the DNA is TGCGCCAGCAGCGGGGTGTTGGGAGACCTGAACACTGAAGCTTTCTTT. This encodes CASSGVLGDLNTEAFF.

This clonotype was seen only a few times. The V and J genes are TRBV20-1 and TRBJ1-2; possibly TRBD1 for D (5 bases). Trimming stripped 1 base from V and 12 bases from J, with 12 bases between. The germline V gene has CDR1 DFQATT and CDR2 SNEGSKA (reference sequence). The CDR3 spans 11 residues. The DNA of the CDR3 is TGCAGTGCTAGAGGGCCCCGGGGGGACACCTTC. This encodes CSARGPRGDTF.

The gene calls are TRBV5-1 and TRBJ1-1; tentative D call: TRBD1 (5 bases). This CDR3 region has 14 residues. Looked up from germline, CDR1 is SGHRS and CDR2 is YFSETQ. Deletions cut 0 bases from V and 4 bases from J, with 10 bases between. CDR3 DNA: TGCGCCAGCAGCTTGGACGGGGGGTTCACTGAAGCTTTCTTT. It is translated as CASSLDGGFTEAFF.

V is TRBV29-1 and J is TRBJ2-1; TRBD2 agrees at 8 bases. CDR3 length equals 15 residues. From germline, CDR1 is SQVTM and CDR2 ANQGSEA. With V trimmed by 4 bases and J by 0 bases, 5 bases remained unmatched. The CDR3 here is CSVGTGGLSYNEQFF. The CDR3 region has the DNA TGCAGCGTTGGTACGGGGGGGCTCTCCTACAATGAGCAGTTCTTC.

This clonotype has only a few counts. The chain combines TRBV7-2 with TRBJ2-3; 7 bases map to TRBD2. Trimming at V came to 5 bases and at J to 2 bases, leaving 7 bases not matched to a gene. CDR1 is SGHTA, CDR2 FQGNSA, per germline. CDR3 length equals 15 residues. The CDR3 region has the DNA TGTGCCAGCAGCCCATGGGGGGGGTACACAGATACGCAGTATTTT. This sequence encodes CASSPWGGYTDTQYF. Complete variable domain (other parts from reference TRBV7-2 and TRBJ2-3): GAGVSQSPSNKVTEKGKDVELRCDPISGHTALYWYRQSLGQGLEFLIYFQGNSAPDKSGLPSDRFSAERTGGSVSTLTIQRTQQEDSAVYLCASSPWGGYTDTQYFGPGTRLTVL.

This clonotype occurred a few times. The chain carries TRBV5-1 and TRBJ2-7, with TRBD2 as a possible D gene (5 bases). With 4 bases removed from V and 0 bases from J, the gap between germline ends came to 17 bases. This CDR3 has 16 amino acids. Per germline, CDR1 SGHRS and CDR2 YFSETQ. CDR3 amino acids: CASSLYGVIHSYEQYF. The CDR3, as DNA: TGCGCCAGCAGCCTCTACGGGGTTATTCACTCCTACGAGCAGTACTTC.

There are a few counts of this clonotype. V and J are TRBV5-1 and TRBJ2-3; 10 nucleotides match TRBD1. V lost 4 bases, J lost 5 bases, and 7 bases stayed unmatched. Germline V CDR1 and CDR2: SGHRS, YFSETQ. The CDR3 totals 15 residues. The CDR3: CASSTGTGVGDTQYF. CDR3 in DNA: TGCGCCAGCAGCACTGGGACAGGGGTAGGAGATACGCAGTATTTT. Looking up the rest from reference TRBV5-1 and TRBJ2-3 gives the full variable domain: KAGVTQTPRYLIKTRGQQVTLSCSPISGHRSVSWYQQTPGQGLQFLFEYFSETQRNKGNFPGRFSGRQFSNSRSEMNVSTLELGDSALYLCASSTGTGVGDTQYFGPGTRLTVL.

V gene TRBV4-3 combines with J gene TRBJ2-3; no definite D call. Trimming cost V 4 bases and J 5 bases, with 10 bases left between them. In germline, CDR1 is LGHNA, CDR2 YSLEER. The CDR3 runs to 13 residues. The CDR3 coding sequence is TGCGCCAGCAGCCCCCAAGTTGGAGATACGCAGTATTTT. Its translation: CASSPQVGDTQYF.

V and J are TRBV9 and TRBJ2-1; D might be TRBD1 (6 bases). The CDR3 covers 13 residues. Trimming took off 3 bases at V and 6 bases at J, with 10 bases between the two ends. CDR1 is SGDLS, CDR2 YYNGEE, per germline. CDR3 bases: TGTGCCAGCAGCGACCGACAGGCCAATGAGCAGTTCTTC. Translated, it gives CASSDRQANEQFF.

There are a few counts of this clonotype. The rearrangement joins TRBV24-1 to TRBJ1-2, with unresolved D. Germline V gives CDR1 KGHDR, CDR2 SFDVKD. Trimming pared 4 bases from V and 4 bases from J, leaving 12 bases between. This CDR3 has 14 amino acids. This CDR3 reads CATSEKTPPYGYTF. The CDR3 bases are TGTGCCACCAGTGAGAAAACACCTCCCTATGGCTACACCTTC.

This chain joins TRBV6-5 and TRBJ1-2, with D perhaps TRBD1 (5 bases). Deletions cut 2 bases from V and 2 bases from J, with 9 bases between. Germline CDR1 is MNHEY and CDR2 is SVGAGI. This CDR3 has 14 residues. The CDR3 nucleotides read TGTGCCAGCAGTTACGGGGGTAGAAACTATGGCTACACCTTC. Protein product: CASSYGGRNYGYTF.

This sequence joins TRBV29-1 and TRBJ2-3, with D unclear. Looked up from germline, CDR1 is SQVTM and CDR2 is ANQGSEA. The CDR3 runs to 13 residues. Trimming took off 3 bases at V and 0 bases at J, with 7 bases between the two ends. CDR3 DNA sequence: TGCAGCGTTGACGCAGCTAGCACAGATACGCAGTATTTT. This translates into CSVDAASTDTQYF.

The V gene is TRBV6-6, the J gene TRBJ2-3, with D possibly matching TRBD2 (6 bases). Germline assignment: CDR1 MNHNY and CDR2 SVGAGI (reference sequence). Trimming took off 7 bases at V and 6 bases at J, with 23 bases between the two ends. The CDR3 runs to 16 residues. In DNA, the CDR3 is TGTGCCAGCACCCTTCCGACGGAGGGAATGAAGGATACGCAGTATTTT. This translates into CASTLPTEGMKDTQYF.

This chain links TRBV4-3 with TRBJ2-3, with a possible D match to TRBD2 (5 bases). There are 16 residues in the CDR3. The germline V gene encodes CDR1 LGHNA and CDR2 YSLEER. V was clipped by 0 bases and J by 5 bases, with 15 bases between them. CDR3 sequence reads: CASSQDPGLGRDTQYF. DNA of the CDR3: TGCGCCAGCAGCCAAGATCCAGGACTGGGGAGAGATACGCAGTATTTT.

J is TRBJ2-3 and V is TRBV24-1, with a possible D match to TRBD2 (6 bases). This CDR3 is built from 16 residues. Looked up from germline, CDR1 is KGHDR and CDR2 is SFDVKD. V was pared by 7 bases and J by 0 bases, with 16 bases between. CDR3 region: CATSMGGSASTDTQYF. The CDR3 DNA sequence: TGTGCCACCAGCATGGGGGGTTCGGCCAGCACAGATACGCAGTATTTT.

This clonotype was observed a few times. The chain employs TRBV5-1 and TRBJ2-5, with no clear D. The CDR3 spans 13 residues. Trimming removed 2 bases at V and 7 bases at J, with 12 bases between. The germline V gene encodes CDR1 SGHRS and CDR2 YFSETQ. Here the CDR3 reads CASSFDRFGTQYF. CDR3 in DNA: TGCGCCAGCAGCTTCGACCGATTTGGGACCCAGTACTTC.

V is TRBV4-1 and J is TRBJ2-1, with D maybe TRBD2 (5 bases). Germline values: CDR1 MGHRA, CDR2 YSYEKL. The V gene lost 0 bases and the J gene lost 9 bases, with 15 bases spanning the gap. The CDR3 is made up of 15 amino acids. The CDR3 sequence is CASSQDGVARGEQFF. CDR3 DNA: TGCGCCAGCAGCCAAGATGGAGTCGCTCGGGGTGAGCAGTTCTTC.

The chain links TRBV6-5 to TRBJ1-2; tentatively, D is TRBD1 (5 bases). Trimming took 2 bases from V and 1 from J, leaving 8 bases between them. The CDR3 covers 14 residues. The germline CDR1 and CDR2 sequences are MNHEY and SVGAGI. This CDR3 reads CASSYDSNNYGYTF. The CDR3 nucleotides read TGTGCCAGCAGTTACGACAGCAATAACTATGGCTACACCTTC.

The rearrangement links TRBV7-2 to TRBJ1-3; D may be TRBD1 (5 bases). Trimming stripped 5 bases from V and 6 bases from J, with 14 bases between. CDR1 and CDR2 from the germline V gene are SGHTA and FQGNSA. This CDR3 is 14 amino acids long. CDR3 amino acids: CASSAWTRENTIYF. As DNA, the CDR3 is TGTGCCAGCAGCGCATGGACAAGGGAAAACACCATATATTTT.

This clonotype was seen a few times. The gene calls are TRBV6-2 or TRBV6-3 and TRBJ2-1; perhaps TRBD2 as D (7 bases). Germline CDR1 is MNHEY and CDR2 is SVGEGT. V lost 2 bases and J lost 0, with 20 bases in between. This CDR3 comprises 19 residues. The CDR3 reads CASSYGHLGGASSYNEQFF. DNA for the CDR3: TGTGCCAGCAGTTACGGGCACCTAGGGGGGGCGAGCTCCTACAATGAGCAGTTCTTC.

The chain links TRBV7-3 to TRBJ2-1; no clear D. The V end lost 5 bases, the J end lost 6 bases, and 14 bases lay between the germline ends. Germline V gives CDR1 SGHTA, CDR2 FQGTGA. This CDR3 region has 14 residues. The CDR3 loop reads CASSTPMGSNEQFF. CDR3 nucleotides: TGTGCCAGCAGCACCCCTATGGGATCCAATGAGCAGTTCTTC.

The table lists this clonotype with a few counts. V and J are TRBV5-1 and TRBJ1-5; TRBD1 is a possible D gene (5 bases). Germline CDR1 SGHRS, CDR2 YFSETQ. Trimming removed 4 bases at V and 2 bases at J, with 16 bases between. CDR3 size: 16 residues. CDR3 nucleotides: TGCGCCAGCAGCCATAGGGGTAAACGGGGCAATCAGCCCCAGCATTTT. It encodes CASSHRGKRGNQPQHF.

A few counts support this clonotype. V gene TRBV12-3 or TRBV12-4 combines with J gene TRBJ1-3, with a weak D call TRBD1 (6 bases). V lost 6 bases to trimming and J lost 5 bases, with 26 bases between them. This CDR3 comprises 18 residues. The CDR3 DNA reads as TGTGCCAGCAGACCTTATCTCTACCCAGGGACATCGAGAAACACCATATATTTT. It encodes CASRPYLYPGTSRNTIYF.

This clonotype showed up just a few times. The V gene is TRBV9, the J gene TRBJ2-1, with unresolved D. V was trimmed by 2 bases and J by 6 bases, leaving 12 bases between them. This CDR3 is built from 14 residues. In germline, CDR1 is SGDLS, CDR2 YYNGEE. CDR3 sequence: CASSVGGVINEQFF. In DNA form, the CDR3 reads TGTGCCAGCAGCGTGGGTGGGGTTATCAATGAGCAGTTCTTC.